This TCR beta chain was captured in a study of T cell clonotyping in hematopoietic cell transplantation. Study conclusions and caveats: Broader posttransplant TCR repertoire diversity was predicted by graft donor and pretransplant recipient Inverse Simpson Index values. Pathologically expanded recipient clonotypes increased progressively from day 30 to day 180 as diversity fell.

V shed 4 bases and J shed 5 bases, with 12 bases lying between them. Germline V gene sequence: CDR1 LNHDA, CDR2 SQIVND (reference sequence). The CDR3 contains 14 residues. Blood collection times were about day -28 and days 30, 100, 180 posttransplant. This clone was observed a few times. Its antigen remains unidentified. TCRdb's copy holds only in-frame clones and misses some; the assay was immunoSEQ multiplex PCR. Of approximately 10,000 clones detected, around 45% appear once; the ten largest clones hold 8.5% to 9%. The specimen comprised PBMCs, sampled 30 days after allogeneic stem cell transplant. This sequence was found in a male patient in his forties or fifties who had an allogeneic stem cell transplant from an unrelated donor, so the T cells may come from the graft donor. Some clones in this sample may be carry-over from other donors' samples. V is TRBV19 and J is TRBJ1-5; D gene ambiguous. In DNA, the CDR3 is TGTGCCAGTAGTAGGGTAATGAGCGATCAGCCCCAGCATTTT. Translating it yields CASSRVMSDQPQHF.